The subject of this entry is one TCR beta chain. Antigen: not known. The data derive from a study of vaccination effects on CD4 cells after COVID-19. This table comes from immunoSEQ multiplex PCR, and its TCRdb copy is limited to in-frame clones, with some not included. In the table there are 20,000 to 25,000 clones, over 60% of which are singletons. Trimming pared 1 base from V and 9 bases from J, leaving 18 bases between. This CDR3 spans 16 amino acids. CDR1 is MGHRA, CDR2 YSYEKL, per germline. Viral peptide pools were used in the ViraFEST assay to expand antigen-specific CD4+ T cells, and sequencing came afterward. Investigators separated out CD4+ T cells once less than 11 days of culture had passed. The study found no prior SARS-CoV-2 infection in the vaccine recipients, who tested negative for nucleocapsid antibodies. Each well held 1.5 million to 2.5 million PBMC cultured with around 10 ug/ml peptides and approximately 11 IU/ml IL-2. In the cultures, half the medium was exchanged for IL-2 medium on days 3 and 7.

The V and J genes are TRBV4-1 and TRBJ2-2, with D perhaps TRBD1 (6 bases). Source: CD4+ T cells from PBMCs cultured with HCoV-NL63 spike peptides, taken before COVID-19 vaccination. This TCR derives from a human donor who received a COVID-19 vaccine. The CDR3 coding sequence is TGCGCCAGCAGCCAAGTCCAGGGGCATCAACTACGGGAGCTGTTTTTT. Translating gives CASSQVQGHQLRELFF.